The T cell receptor beta chain described here comes from a study of T cells expressing NK-cell markers. As for the study in general: Obtained from sorted CD3+CD56+NKG2C+, CD3+CD56+NKG2C- and CD3+CD56-NKG2C+ T cells were the TCR beta repertoires.

TCRdb reanalyzed the 5' RACE reads and collapses them to one entry per CDR3 protein, without DNA. Recorded here are under 200,000 distinct CDR3 sequences; the top ten clones represent about a fifth. Germline CDR1 reads MNHNS; CDR2 reads SASEGT. The CDR3 extends over 14 amino acids. The TCR comes from a woman aged 18 to 75 in good health. The sequenced material came from blood T cells: a sorted CD56 or NKG2C T cell subset, CD4+ or CD8+ T cells, or bulk PBMC T cells (not recorded which). The chain links TRBV6-1 to TRBJ1-2; the TCRdb call, TRBD1, lacks DNA for checking. CDR3 region: CASSVGQGFYGYTF.